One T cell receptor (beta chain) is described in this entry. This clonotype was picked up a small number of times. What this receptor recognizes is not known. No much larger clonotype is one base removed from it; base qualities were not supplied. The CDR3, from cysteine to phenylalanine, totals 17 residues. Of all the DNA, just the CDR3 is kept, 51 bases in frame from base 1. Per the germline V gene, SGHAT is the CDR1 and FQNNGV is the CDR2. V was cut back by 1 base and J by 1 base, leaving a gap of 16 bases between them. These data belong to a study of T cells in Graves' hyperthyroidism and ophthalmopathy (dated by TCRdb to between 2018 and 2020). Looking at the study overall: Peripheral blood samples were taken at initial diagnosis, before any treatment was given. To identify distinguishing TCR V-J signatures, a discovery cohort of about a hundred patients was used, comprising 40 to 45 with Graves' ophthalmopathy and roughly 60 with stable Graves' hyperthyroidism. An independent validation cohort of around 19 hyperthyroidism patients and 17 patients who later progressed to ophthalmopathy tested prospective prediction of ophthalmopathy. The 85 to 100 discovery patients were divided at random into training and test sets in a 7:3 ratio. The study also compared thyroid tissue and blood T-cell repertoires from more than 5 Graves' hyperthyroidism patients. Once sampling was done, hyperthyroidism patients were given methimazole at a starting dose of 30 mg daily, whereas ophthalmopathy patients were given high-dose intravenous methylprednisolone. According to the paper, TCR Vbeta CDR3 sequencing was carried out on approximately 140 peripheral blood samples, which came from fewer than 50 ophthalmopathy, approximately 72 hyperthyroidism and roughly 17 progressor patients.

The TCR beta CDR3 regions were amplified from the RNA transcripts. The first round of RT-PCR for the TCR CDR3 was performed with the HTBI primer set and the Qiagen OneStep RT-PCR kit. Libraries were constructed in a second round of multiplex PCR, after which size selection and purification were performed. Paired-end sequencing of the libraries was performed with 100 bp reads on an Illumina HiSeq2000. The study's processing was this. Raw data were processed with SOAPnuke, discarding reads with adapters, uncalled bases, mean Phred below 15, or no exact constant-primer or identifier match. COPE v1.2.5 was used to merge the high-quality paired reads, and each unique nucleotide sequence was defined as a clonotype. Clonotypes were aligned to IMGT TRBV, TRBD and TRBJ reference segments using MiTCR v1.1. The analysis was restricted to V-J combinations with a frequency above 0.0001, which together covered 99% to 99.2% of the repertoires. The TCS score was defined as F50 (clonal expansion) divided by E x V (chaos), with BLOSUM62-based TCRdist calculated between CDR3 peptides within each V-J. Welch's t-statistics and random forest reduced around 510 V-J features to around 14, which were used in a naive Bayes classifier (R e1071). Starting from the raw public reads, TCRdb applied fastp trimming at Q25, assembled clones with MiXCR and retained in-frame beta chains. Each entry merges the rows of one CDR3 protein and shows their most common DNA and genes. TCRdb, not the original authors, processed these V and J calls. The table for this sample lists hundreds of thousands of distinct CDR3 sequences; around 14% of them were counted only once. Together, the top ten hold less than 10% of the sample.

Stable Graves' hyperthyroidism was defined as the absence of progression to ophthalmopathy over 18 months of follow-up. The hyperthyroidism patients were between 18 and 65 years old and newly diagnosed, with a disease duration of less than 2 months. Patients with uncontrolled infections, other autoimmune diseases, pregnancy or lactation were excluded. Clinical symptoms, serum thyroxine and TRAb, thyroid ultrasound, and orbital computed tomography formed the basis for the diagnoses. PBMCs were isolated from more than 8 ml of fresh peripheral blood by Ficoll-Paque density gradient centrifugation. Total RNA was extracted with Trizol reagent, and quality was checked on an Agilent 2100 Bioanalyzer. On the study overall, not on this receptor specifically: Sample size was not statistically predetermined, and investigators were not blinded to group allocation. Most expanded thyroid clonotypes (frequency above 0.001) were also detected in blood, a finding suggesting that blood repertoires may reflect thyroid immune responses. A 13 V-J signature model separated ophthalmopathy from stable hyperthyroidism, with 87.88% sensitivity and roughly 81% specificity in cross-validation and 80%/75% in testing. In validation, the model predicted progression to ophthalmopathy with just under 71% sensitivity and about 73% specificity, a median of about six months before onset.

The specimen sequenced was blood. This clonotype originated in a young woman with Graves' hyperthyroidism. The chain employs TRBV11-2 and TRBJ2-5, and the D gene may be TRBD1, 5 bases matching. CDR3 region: CASSLVTTGHPQETQYF. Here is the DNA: TGTGCCAGCAGCTTAGTAACTACAGGACACCCCCAAGAGACCCAGTACTTC.